This TCR beta chain was sequenced during a study of control samples from healthy donors and cancer patients. Some clones are missing from TCRdb's copy, which holds only in-frame ones; the method was immunoSEQ multiplex PCR. Of about 160,000 clones listed, 94% are singletons. This sequence was found in a woman aged 35 to 49 in good health. Sequences were obtained from blood.

The CDR3 loop is CASSPGSGRNNSPLHF. The CDR3 DNA is TGTGCCAGCTCACCGGGGTCAGGACGGAATAATTCACCCCTCCACTTT. The V and J genes are TRBV18 and TRBJ1-6; D uncertain. This CDR3 is 16 amino acids long. The V end lost 3 bases, the J end lost 5 bases, and 14 bases lay between the germline ends. Germline-derived CDR1 and CDR2 are KGHSH and LQKENI.